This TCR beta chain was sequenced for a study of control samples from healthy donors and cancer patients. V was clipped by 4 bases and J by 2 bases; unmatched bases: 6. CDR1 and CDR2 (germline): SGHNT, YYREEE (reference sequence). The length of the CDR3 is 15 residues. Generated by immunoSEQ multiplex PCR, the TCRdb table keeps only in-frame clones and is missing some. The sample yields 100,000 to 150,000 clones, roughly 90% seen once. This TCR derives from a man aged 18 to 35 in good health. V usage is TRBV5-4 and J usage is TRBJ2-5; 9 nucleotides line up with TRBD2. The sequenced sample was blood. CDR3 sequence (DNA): TGTGCCAGCAGCCAGAGACTAGCGGCACAAGAGACCCAGTACTTC. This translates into CASSQRLAAQETQYF.